The clone carrying this T cell receptor beta chain showed up just a few times. The source of the sample is a study of blood T cells in healthy people across ages. This CDR3 spans 15 amino acids. Germline CDR1 is LGHDT and CDR2 is YNNKEL (reference sequence). The V end was cut by 4 bases, the J end by 0 bases, with 10 bases between. Sample-barcoded 5' priming and a J-beta primer mix drove a second PCR of 7 to 11 cycles. Per sample, CDR3-containing paired-end reads numbered at least 2.5 million. TCRdb fed the 5' RACE reads into MiXCR, producing one record per CDR3 protein. In the table there are 750,000 to 850,000 distinct CDR3 sequences, 25% of which are singletons. The same sample was also studied in work on T cells of mothers and their children. From that second work: Nobody spotted any persistent microchimeric T cell clones.

This sequence joins TRBV3-1 and TRBJ2-1; TRBD1 or TRBD2 may be the D gene (5 bases each). The sequenced sample was blood. This receptor was taken from a boy between 10 and 17 years old in good health. The CDR3 protein is CASSRPGTSYNEQFF. The CDR3 bases are TGTGCCAGCAGCCGACCGGGGACCTCCTACAATGAGCAGTTCTTC.